The T cell receptor (beta chain) described here comes from a study of T cell repertoires in cytomegalovirus infection. V lost 3 bases and J 9 bases, leaving 6 bases between the germline ends. The CDR3 runs to 11 residues. Germline CDR1 LNHDA, CDR2 SQIVND (reference sequence). Via MiXCR, TCRdb re-called the reads, giving one row per CDR3 protein. The table records some 440,000 distinct CDR3 sequences, roughly 30% of them present only once. The material sequenced was PBMCs. The V and J genes are TRBV19 and TRBJ2-1, with D uncertain. This clonotype was sampled from a human donor in good health (CMV status not recorded). Some clones in this sample may be carry-over from other donors' samples. In nucleotides, the CDR3 is TGTGCCAGTAGTATCACAACTGAGCAGTTCTTC. It translates to CASSITTEQFF. Complete variable domain (other parts from reference TRBV19 and TRBJ2-1): DGGITQSPKYLFRKEGQNVTLSCEQNLNHDAMYWYRQDPGQGLRLIYYSQIVNDFQKGDIAEGYSVSREKKESFPLTVTSAQKNPTAFYLCASSITTEQFFGPGTRLTVL.